This is a list of T cell receptor beta chains from one sample in a study of OX40 agonist ivuxolimab in advanced cancers. The repertoire was sequenced with immunoSEQ multiplex PCR; TCRdb's copy has only in-frame clones and lacks some. The table shows tens of thousands of clones, with around four fifths occurring only once. The specimen was CD4+ or CD8+ T cells sorted from blood, collected in a trial of the OX40 agonist ivuxolimab. These receptors all stem from an adult with an advanced solid tumor such as melanoma, head and neck, liver or kidney cancer. The conserved cysteine and the conserved F or W are not part of the CDR3 here. Fields, in order: V gene, CDR3 protein.

>TRBV25-1
ASRAGGRTGELF
>TRBV7-4
ASSRGQTTDTQY
>TRBV4-3
ASSQESAGGGGEQF
>TRBV6-5
ASSSRRGGETQY
>TRBV6-1
ASSERGTSAYNEQF
>TRBV11-2
ASSPLAGGLKEQY
>TRBV7-8
ASSLVGGQAF
>TRBV11-1
ASSLVAGDYEQY
>TRBV5-1
ASSLSGGNQPQH
>TRBV7-9
ASSLSGGDTQY
>TRBV19
ASSKQVANEKLF
>TRBV7-2
ASSSSGARGYT
>TRBV11-3
ASSLNFANTGELF
>TRBV6-1
ASSVEYSNQPQH
>TRBV10-3
AISGEGRLAGPDTQY
>TRBV30
AWTPGGAGGYT
>TRBV7-9
ASSPRDGSQPQH
>TRBV27
ASSFGQAYEQY
>TRBV5-6
ASSLDLYNEQF
>TRBV2
ASKRTGRETGELF
>TRBV12-5
ASGLLAESETQY
>TRBV11-2
ASSLGGSGQETQY
>TRBV6-6
ASSYSDTGTGELF
>TRBV15
ATSRPGLAGNNEQF
>TRBV7-2
ASSLSYYEQY
>TRBV5-1
ASSGGDSRRSPLH
>TRBV10-2
ASSSGQPYEQY
>TRBV28
ASRPFGFKTGQGNQPQH
>TRBV7-2
ASSLPRRDRVEQY
>TRBV30
AWSGQGRTEAF
>TRBV6-5
ASSGRLVDGYT
>TRBV14
ASSQATGGKTEAF
>TRBV25-1
ASSALPSGRSGDEQF
>TRBV5-1
ASSQRDAAGEQF
>TRBV28
ASSAQGKGSYNEQF
>TRBV5-4
ASSLIGGSYNEQF
>TRBV19
ASSPIQGDTGYT
>TRBV4-2
ASSQVGTGGDPEQF
>TRBV19
ASSIDGRVTDTQY
>TRBV9
ASSGWGREPNEKLF
>TRBV10-3
AIRPDLGEQY
>TRBV5-1
ASSLITGTSNEKLF
>TRBV21-1
ASSKGGGCTDTQY
>TRBV2
ASSERLLAGSNEQF
>TRBV28
ASGLGAGNTIY
>TRBV28
ASSSTGLQSYEQY
>TRBV7-9
ASGLTTDTQY
>TRBV5-1
ASSLFGTGGYEQY
>TRBV2
ASREQPRGGYT
>TRBV12-5
ASGSAAGVLYEQY
>TRBV6-1
ASTRDSLNEKLF
>TRBV7-9
ASSPEEAF
>TRBV11-2
ASSLNDNLYGYT
>TRBV5-4
ASSYDSYSEKLF
>TRBV5-1
ASSLDRGNTEAF
>TRBV7-9
ASSRFTFGTAQGYGYT
>TRBV28
ASTMGLAGVNEQF
>TRBV29-1
SVGVQGTPYEQY
>TRBV9
ASSVSPGDGYEQY